This T cell receptor (beta chain) was identified in a study of blood T cell repertoires in COVID-19. As for the study in general: Sites across the United States, Italy and Spain contributed samples from acute and convalescent COVID-19.

Donors were grouped by their self-reported clinical history. Trimming cost V 4 bases and J 0 bases, with 10 bases left between them. There are 15 residues in the CDR3. Germline CDR1 MNHEY, CDR2 SVGAGI. Clones were read by immunoSEQ multiplex PCR, and TCRdb kept only the in-frame ones, dropping some. The top ten hold 5.5% to 7% of the sample, which has fewer than 350,000 clones, around 88% seen once. This sequence was found in a woman between 40 and 55 years old who had recovered from COVID-19. The J gene is TRBJ1-5, the V gene TRBV6-5; D is ambiguous. The sample taken for sequencing was PBMCs or T cells enriched from blood (not recorded which). The CDR3 loop reads CASSSGFNSNQPQHF. For the CDR3, the DNA is TGTGCCAGCAGTTCTGGCTTTAATAGCAATCAGCCCCAGCATTTT.